Following are 13 T cell receptor beta chains from one sample sequenced in a study of T cells in Graves' hyperthyroidism and ophthalmopathy. RNA transcripts provided the source from which TCR beta CDR3 regions were amplified. TCR CDR3 regions were first amplified by RT-PCR with HTBI primers. From the multiplex PCR reads, TCRdb called clonotypes with MiXCR, one entry per CDR3 protein. Of hundreds of thousands of distinct CDR3 sequences in the sample, 22% were seen once. Specimen: blood. All receptors come from a woman between 70 and 85 years old with Graves' ophthalmopathy.

V is TRBV29-1 and J is TRBJ2-7, with a tentative D call TRBD1 (6 bases). V was trimmed by 4 bases and J by 6 bases, leaving 19 bases between them. The CDR3 contains 14 residues. Germline CDR1 reads SQVTM; CDR2 reads ANQGSEA. CDR3 sequence: CSVAPWGRFGEQYF. CDR3 nucleotides: TGCAGCGTTGCCCCCTGGGGGCGTTTCGGCGAGCAGTACTTC.

Ten or more counts support this clonotype. This chain joins TRBV28 and TRBJ1-1; D ambiguous. CDR1 MDHEN and CDR2 SYDVKM come from the germline V gene. The CDR3 totals 10 residues. V lost 11 bases, J lost 7 bases, and 11 bases lay in between. The CDR3 nucleotides are TGTGCCGCCTGGGCTGATGAAGCTTTCTTT. This translates into CAAWADEAFF.

The chain uses TRBV5-1 and TRBJ2-5; D might be TRBD1 (5 bases). V was shortened by 0 bases and J by 4 bases, with 13 bases between the two germline ends. Germline CDR1 and CDR2: SGHRS and YFSETQ. CDR3 length: 15 amino acids. CDR3 DNA sequence: TGCGCCAGCAGCTTGGCGCAGGGTTTTGGAGAGACCCAGTACTTC. Protein product: CASSLAQGFGETQYF.

This rearrangement joins TRBV2 to TRBJ1-2; D may be TRBD1 (6 bases). V lost 4 bases and J lost 4, with 16 bases in between. CDR1 is SNHLY and CDR2 is FYNNEI in the germline V gene. The CDR3 spans 15 residues. This chain's CDR3 is CASSVVRGSSYGYTF. For the CDR3, the DNA is TGTGCCAGCAGTGTTGTAAGGGGGTCGAGCTATGGCTACACCTTC.

This clonotype has more than one count but fewer than ten. The chain is built from TRBV7-2 and TRBJ2-5, with 7 positions matching TRBD1. J lost 7 bases, V lost 5 bases, and 7 bases had no gene match. Per the germline V gene, CDR1 is SGHTA and CDR2 is FQGNSA. The length of the CDR3 is 13 residues. CDR3 sequence (DNA): TGTGCCAGCAGCCGACAGGGACGGGGGACCCAGTACTTC. The encoded protein is CASSRQGRGTQYF.

This chain links TRBV5-1 with TRBJ2-7; tentative D call: TRBD1 (6 bases). CDR1 SGHRS and CDR2 YFSETQ come from the germline V gene. Trimming shortened V by 4 bases and J by 5 bases, and 19 bases separated the two germline ends. This CDR3 region has 15 residues. CDR3 loop: CASSPELGGRHEQYF. CDR3 nucleotides: TGCGCCAGCAGCCCCGAATTAGGGGGTAGGCACGAGCAGTACTTC.

This clonotype was detected ten times or more. The chain is built from TRBV29-1 and TRBJ2-5; D call uncertain. Germline V gene data show CDR1 as SQVTM and CDR2 as ANQGSEA. Trimming took off 0 bases at V and 4 bases at J, with 3 bases between the two ends. This CDR3 is built from 11 residues. CDR3 nucleotide sequence: TGCAGCGTTGAAGATCCAGAGACCCAGTACTTC. Protein: CSVEDPETQYF.

This clonotype appeared a few times. The chain employs TRBV6-1 and TRBJ1-1, with TRBD1 as a possible D gene (5 bases). The CDR3 runs to 14 residues. V lost 5 bases, J lost 1 base, and 11 bases lay in between. The germline CDR1 and CDR2 sequences are MNHNS and SASEGT. The CDR3 DNA reads as TGTGCCAGCAGTACGTTGACAGAGAACACTGAAGCTTTCTTT. The encoded protein is CASSTLTENTEAFF.

This clonotype was picked up a small number of times. V usage is TRBV10-2 and J usage is TRBJ2-7; TRBD2 is a possible D gene (6 bases). The CDR3 is made up of 16 amino acids. The ends were cut back, 10 bases at V and 3 bases at J, with 25 bases in the middle. In germline, CDR1 is WSHSY, CDR2 SAAADI. CDR3 nucleotide sequence: TGCGCCACCGCAAGTCTTCTGGTTAGCGGAAGCTACGAGCAGTACTTC. Encoded protein: CATASLLVSGSYEQYF.

This clonotype came up many times. The V gene is TRBV6-1, the J gene TRBJ2-1; TRBD2 agrees at 14 bases. The CDR3 loop spans 14 amino acids. V dropped 5 bases and J dropped 11; count of bases not matched to a gene: 5. Germline loops: CDR1 MNHNS, CDR2 SASEGT. The CDR3 DNA reads TGTGCCAGCAGTAGTGGGACTAGCGGGAGTAAGCAGTTCTTC. Its translation: CASSSGTSGSKQFF.

This chain links TRBV20-1 with TRBJ1-6; D remains ambiguous. Germline V lookup: CDR1 DFQATT, CDR2 SNEGSKA (reference sequence). The CDR3 runs 13 residues. With 4 bases removed from V and 4 bases from J, the gap between germline ends came to 8 bases. The CDR3 protein is CSAMGSYNSPLHF. Here the CDR3 DNA reads TGCAGTGCTATGGGGAGTTATAATTCACCCCTCCACTTT.

This clonotype was recorded many times. The J gene is TRBJ2-7, the V gene TRBV28; the match to TRBD2 covers 12 bases. CDR3 length equals 17 residues. Germline assignment: CDR1 MDHEN and CDR2 SYDVKM. The J segment lost 5 bases and the V segment lost 4 bases, leaving 12 bases of the junction unmatched. The CDR3 DNA sequence: TGTGCCAGCAGTTCTTATTCCCTAGCGGGAGGGATCAACGAGCAGTACTTC. Its protein is CASSSYSLAGGINEQYF.

This rearrangement joins TRBV10-3 to TRBJ1-3, with a tentative D call TRBD1 (6 bases). Deletions cut 0 bases from V and 7 bases from J, with 25 bases between. The CDR3 has 19 residues. Germline V lookup: CDR1 ENHRY, CDR2 SYGVKD. The CDR3 spells CAISESSGQTKGSVNTIYF. In nucleotides, the CDR3 is TGTGCCATCAGTGAGTCCTCCGGACAGACTAAAGGTTCGGTGAACACCATATATTTT.